A selection of T cell receptor beta chains follows, all from one sample in a study of T cells in localized non-small cell lung cancer. Produced via immunoSEQ multiplex PCR; TCRdb's table is partial and in-frame only. The sample holds tens of thousands of clones, approximately 86% seen once. Sequenced here: peripheral blood, sampled before any cancer treatment. The receptors originated from a woman aged 18 to 55 with stage III lung adenocarcinoma. CDR3s include the opening cysteine and the closing phenylalanine or tryptophan. The D gene is left open where the match is weak. The listing skips clone size in some rows; elsewhere it reads once, few, many or a size class.

-,TRBJ1-1,TRBV5-1,-,CASSPRAVDTEAFF,TGCGCCAGCAGCCCCAGGGCGGTCGACACTGAAGCTTTCTTT
medium-sized,TRBJ2-3,TRBV6-4,TRBD2,CASSDRASGGGDTQYF,TGTGCCAGCAGTGACCGGGCTAGCGGGGGAGGAGATACGCAGTATTTT
-,TRBJ1-5,TRBV5-5,-,CASSLGGHANQPQHF,TGTGCCAGCAGCTTGGGGGGGCATGCCAATCAGCCCCAGCATTTT
-,TRBJ2-4,TRBV29-1,TRBD1,CSVQTGRALAKNIQYF,TGCAGCGTTCAGACAGGGAGAGCATTAGCCAAAAACATTCAGTACTTC
-,TRBJ1-4,TRBV5-5,-,CASSLLQATNEKLFF,TGTGCCAGCAGCTTGTTGCAAGCAACTAATGAAAAACTGTTTTTT
few,TRBJ1-5,TRBV5-6,-,CASSLGGSNQPQHF,TGTGCCAGCAGCTTGGGGGGGAGCAATCAGCCCCAGCATTTT
-,TRBJ2-2,TRBV19,-,CASSIGHSYTGELFF,TGTGCCAGTAGTATAGGGCACAGTTACACCGGGGAGCTGTTTTTT
-,TRBJ2-2,TRBV5-4,-,CASSLGSDGELFF,TGTGCCAGCAGCTTGGGATCGGACGGGGAGCTGTTTTTT
-,TRBJ2-5,TRBV5-4,-,CASSPGPSGQETQYF,TGTGCCAGCAGCCCAGGGCCGAGCGGCCAAGAGACCCAGTACTTC
-,TRBJ2-2,TRBV6-1,TRBD1,CASRPGQGSPGELFF,TGTGCCAGCAGACCGGGACAGGGTAGCCCCGGGGAGCTGTTTTTT
-,TRBJ1-2,TRBV19,-,CASSRQASNGYTF,TGTGCCAGTAGTAGACAGGCTAGTAATGGCTACACCTTC
-,TRBJ1-1,TRBV5-1,TRBD1,CASSPHGQGVTEAFF,TGCGCCAGCAGCCCCCACGGACAGGGGGTGACTGAAGCTTTCTTT
-,TRBJ2-1,TRBV18,-,CASSLTLGRDNEQFF,TGTGCCAGCTCCCTAACACTCGGAAGGGACAATGAGCAGTTCTTC
-,TRBJ1-4,TRBV19,-,CASSPGPTTGGKLFF,TGTGCCAGTAGTCCAGGACCCACGACAGGCGGAAAACTGTTTTTT
-,TRBJ2-2,TRBV5-1,-,CASSLAQGGYTGELFF,TGCGCCAGCAGCTTGGCCCAGGGTGGATACACCGGGGAGCTGTTTTTT
-,TRBJ1-2,TRBV6-6,-,CASSYGRNYGYTF,TGTGCCAGCAGTTACGGCAGGAACTATGGCTACACCTTC
-,TRBJ1-4,TRBV6-5,TRBD1,CASSWDRSADEKLFF,TGTGCCAGCAGTTGGGACAGGTCCGCTGATGAAAAACTGTTTTTT
-,TRBJ2-5,TRBV6-5,TRBD2,CASSSSSGAPGETQYF,TGTGCCAGCAGTTCATCTAGCGGAGCCCCCGGGGAGACCCAGTACTTC
-,TRBJ1-1,TRBV4-1,TRBD1,CASSQPTGKAVNTEAFF,TGCGCCAGCAGCCAACCGACAGGGAAAGCCGTGAACACTGAAGCTTTCTTT
-,TRBJ1-5,TRBV6-1,-,CASSVGGADQPQHF,TGTGCCAGCAGTGTAGGGGGGGCGGATCAGCCCCAGCATTTT
-,TRBJ1-5,TRBV18,-,CASSPGQNNQPQHF,TGTGCCAGCTCACCAGGACAGAACAATCAGCCCCAGCATTTT
-,TRBJ2-5,TRBV28,TRBD2,CASISTSSQETQYF,TGTGCCAGCATTTCGACTAGCAGTCAAGAGACCCAGTACTTC
-,TRBJ1-1,TRBV25-1,TRBD1,CASSARDRGEAFF,TGTGCCAGCAGTGCTAGGGACAGGGGAGAAGCTTTCTTT
-,TRBJ1-5,TRBV2,-,CASSEVGQPDQPQHF,TGTGCCAGCAGTGAGGTAGGGCAGCCTGATCAGCCCCAGCATTTT
once,TRBJ2-7,TRBV25-1,-,CASSEFAGSYEQYF,TGTGCCAGCAGTGAATTCGCAGGATCCTACGAGCAGTACTTC
once,TRBJ2-4,TRBV7-9,-,CASSSSWTRKNIQYF,TGTGCCAGCAGCTCCTCCTGGACGAGAAAGAACATTCAGTACTTC
-,TRBJ2-3,TRBV10-3,TRBD2,CAISGGGLSFDTDTQYF,TGTGCCATCAGCGGGGGGGGACTATCCTTTGACACAGATACGCAGTATTTT
-,TRBJ1-4,TRBV30,-,CAWSLRREKLFF,TGTGCCTGGAGTCTCAGGAGGGAAAAACTGTTTTTT
once,TRBJ2-1,TRBV5-4,-,CASSLQGYNEQFF,TGTGCCAGCAGCTTACAGGGCTACAATGAGCAGTTCTTC
-,TRBJ1-5,TRBV9,-,CASSVVWVYNQPQHF,TGTGCCAGCAGCGTAGTTTGGGTGTACAATCAGCCCCAGCATTTT
-,TRBJ2-2,TRBV7-2,-,CASSFGGGANTGELFF,TGTGCCAGCAGCTTTGGTGGGGGAGCGAACACCGGGGAGCTGTTTTTT
-,TRBJ2-1,TRBV27,TRBD2,CASTLSGGRYNEQFF,TGTGCCAGCACCCTTAGCGGGGGACGATACAATGAGCAGTTCTTC
-,TRBJ2-5,TRBV6-1,-,CASSHKGKWETQYF,TGTGCCAGCAGTCACAAGGGGAAATGGGAGACCCAGTACTTC
-,TRBJ2-3,TRBV19,-,CASSIEGGGGTDTQYF,TGTGCCAGTAGCATAGAGGGGGGCGGCGGCACAGATACGCAGTATTTT
-,TRBJ1-1,TRBV10-2,-,CASSILGEKNTEAFF,TGCGCCAGCAGTATTCTAGGGGAGAAGAACACTGAAGCTTTCTTT
-,TRBJ1-1,TRBV30,-,CAWRVRGNTEAFF,TGTGCCTGGAGAGTTAGAGGGAACACTGAAGCTTTCTTT
-,TRBJ2-2,TRBV2,-,CASSYDRGSGTGELFF,TGTGCCAGCAGCTATGATAGAGGGTCTGGCACCGGGGAGCTGTTTTTT
-,TRBJ2-7,TRBV18,TRBD1,CASSREQGASYEQYF,TGTGCCAGCTCACGAGAACAGGGGGCATCCTACGAGCAGTACTTC
-,TRBJ1-2,TRBV7-9,-,CASSLNQEGYTF,TGTGCCAGCAGCTTAAACCAGGAGGGCTACACCTTC
-,TRBJ2-5,TRBV7-7,-,CASSLVGAHGETQYF,TGTGCCAGCAGCTTAGTGGGGGCTCATGGAGAGACCCAGTACTTC
-,TRBJ1-1,TRBV7-2,-,CASSLARVGVTEAFF,TGTGCCAGCAGCTTAGCGCGCGTGGGAGTAACTGAAGCTTTCTTT
-,TRBJ2-3,TRBV5-4,-,CASSLIGEATDTQYF,TGTGCCAGCAGCTTGATAGGGGAGGCCACAGATACGCAGTATTTT
-,TRBJ1-4,TRBV6-1,-,CASSWTATNEKLFF,TGTGCCAGCTCCTGGACAGCAACTAATGAAAAACTGTTTTTT
few,TRBJ2-7,TRBV7-9,TRBD1,CASSLWVWDRGDEQYF,TGTGCCAGCAGCTTATGGGTTTGGGACAGGGGAGACGAGCAGTACTTC
-,TRBJ2-1,TRBV19,TRBD1,CASNDRGWYNEQFF,TGTGCCAGTAATGACAGGGGGTGGTACAATGAGCAGTTCTTC
once,TRBJ2-1,TRBV27,-,CASRGSGYNEQFF,TGTGCCAGCAGGGGGTCAGGCTACAATGAGCAGTTCTTC
-,TRBJ1-5,TRBV12-5,-,CASGLVPSVSSNQPQHF,TGTGCTAGTGGTTTGGTCCCAAGCGTCAGTAGCAATCAGCCCCAGCATTTT
few,TRBJ1-5,TRBV6-1,-,CASSEVVGNQPQHF,TGTGCCAGCAGTGAAGTGGTGGGGAATCAGCCCCAGCATTTT
once,TRBJ2-1,TRBV16,TRBD2,CASSQSGGYNEQFF,TGTGCCAGCAGCCAGTCGGGGGGTTACAATGAGCAGTTCTTC